The rows below give T cell receptor beta chains drawn from one sample of a study of blood T cells in healthy people across ages. TCRdb used MiXCR to reprocess the 5' RACE reads, holding one entry per CDR3 protein. The table lists some 940,000 distinct CDR3 sequences, about 29% of them singletons, with roughly 10% in the top ten. This sample also appeared in a second study, on T cells of mothers and their children.

Source material: blood. The receptor source for this set is a woman in her thirties or forties in good health. Each CDR3 is given with its conserved first and last residue. D genes are given only for firm matches. Some rows have no size entry. The others give once, few or many, or a class for an expanded clone.

TRBJ2-7 few TRBV6-1 . 14 CANSEGLGSYEQYF TGTGCCAACAGCGAGGGACTGGGCTCCTACGAGCAGTACTTC
TRBJ2-1 . TRBV18 . 13 CACSPNRDNEQFF TGTGCCTGCTCACCCAACAGGGACAACGAGCAGTTCTTC
TRBJ2-5 . TRBV29-1 . 13 CSSLSGVDNEQYF TGCAGCTCCTTGTCGGGGGTCGACAATGAGCAGTACTTC
TRBJ2-2 few TRBV28 . 15 CASRKGWSNTGELFF TGTGCCAGCCGGAAAGGCTGGTCGAACACCGGGGAGCTGTTTTTT
TRBJ2-1 . TRBV2 . 13 CASSDRGEAEQFF TGTGCCAGCAGTGACAGGGGAGAAGCTGAGCAGTTCTTC
TRBJ2-7 many TRBV12-3/TRBV12-4 . 11 CASSGGLEQYF TGTGCCAGCAGCGGGGGGCTGGAGCAGTACTTC
TRBJ2-5 . TRBV7-2 . 16 CASSLAPSRGQETQYF TGTGCCAGCAGCTTAGCCCCCAGCCGGGGACAAGAGACCCAGTACTTC
TRBJ2-2 few TRBV20-1 . 12 CSAEWGVGELFF TGCAGTGCTGAGTGGGGGGTCGGGGAGCTGTTTTTT
TRBJ1-1 many TRBV7-2 . 13 CASSPRMNTEAFF TGTGCCAGCAGCCCCCGGATGAACACTGAAGCTTTCTTT
TRBJ2-6 few TRBV6-5 . 20 CASSHSTYRGGPSGANVLTF TGTGCCAGCAGTCACTCGACCTACAGGGGGGGACCCTCTGGGGCCAACGTCCTGACTTTC
TRBJ2-7 many TRBV20-1 TRBD1 15 CSARDPNKDRGEQYF TGCAGTGCTAGAGACCCTAATAAAGACAGGGGCGAGCAGTACTTC
TRBJ2-7 . TRBV7-9 TRBD2 18 CASSLGTTSGASYNEQYF TGTGCCAGCAGCTTGGGAACGACTAGCGGGGCGTCCTACAATGAGCAGTACTTC
TRBJ2-7 many TRBV12-3/TRBV12-4 . 14 CASRLAVSGYEQYF TGTGCCAGCAGACTGGCAGTGTCGGGCTACGAGCAGTACTTC
TRBJ2-7 few TRBV7-3 . 15 CASSFLGGESYEQYF TGTGCCAGCAGCTTCCTGGGCGGCGAATCCTACGAGCAGTACTTC
TRBJ2-3 . TRBV29-1 TRBD2 15 CSALPQRGVTDTQYF TGCAGCGCCCTCCCCCAGCGGGGGGTCACAGATACGCAGTATTTT
TRBJ2-2 . TRBV6-5 TRBD2 14 CASRTSRNTGELFF TGTGCCAGTCGGACTAGCCGAAACACCGGGGAGCTGTTTTTT
TRBJ1-3 . TRBV7-6 . 15 CASSSMTLRGNTIYF TGTGCCAGCAGCTCGATGACTTTAAGGGGAAACACCATATATTTT
TRBJ2-1 . TRBV29-1 . 15 CSVAQRGLTYNEQFF TGCAGCGTTGCCCAACGGGGACTGACCTACAATGAGCAGTTCTTC
TRBJ2-7 many TRBV11-2 . 12 CASTSGGREQYF TGTGCCAGCACTTCCGGGGGGCGGGAGCAGTACTTC
TRBJ1-5 many TRBV20-1 . 14 CSARDWGSNQPQHF TGCAGTGCTAGAGATTGGGGCTCTAATCAGCCCCAGCATTTT
TRBJ2-7 few TRBV6-5 . 14 CASSSLRAIYEQYF TGTGCCAGCAGTTCCTTAAGGGCGATATACGAGCAGTACTTC
TRBJ2-7 few TRBV25-1 . 15 CASSDPAGITYEQYF TGTGCCAGCAGTGATCCCGCGGGTATCACCTACGAGCAGTACTTC
TRBJ2-2 . TRBV28 . 16 CASRPSWGGAAGELFF TGTGCCAGCAGACCCTCGTGGGGGGGGGCGGCCGGGGAGCTGTTTTTT